The 2 T cell receptor beta chains reported below all come from one sample, sequenced in a study of cytomegalovirus exposure and HLA in healthy donors. PCR was performed using 60 Vbeta and 13 Jbeta primers. Method: immunoSEQ multiplex PCR; TCRdb's copy keeps in-frame clones and lacks some. The data hold 130,000 or so clones, with 75% to 80% observed a single time. Source material: PBMCs. The receptors here all came from a female donor in good health and CMV-seronegative.

V gene TRBV27 combines with J gene TRBJ1-4; TRBD1 matches 7 bases. V lost 7 bases, J lost 4 bases, and 12 bases stayed unmatched. The CDR3 sequence is 16 residues long. Germline V gene data show CDR1 as MNHEY and CDR2 as SMNVEV (reference sequence). Here the CDR3 DNA reads TGTGCCAGCAAATTCGTCGCGGACAGGATTAATGAAAAACTGTTTTTT. It is translated as CASKFVADRINEKLFF.

The V and J genes are TRBV9 and TRBJ2-1, with 11 bases identical to TRBD2. Germline values: CDR1 SGDLS, CDR2 YYNGEE. This CDR3 is built from 15 residues. Unmatched junction bases numbered 3, after V lost 3 bases and J lost 4 bases. The chain's CDR3 is CASSALAGEYNEQFF. CDR3 nucleotide sequence: TGTGCCAGCAGCGCACTAGCGGGGGAATACAATGAGCAGTTCTTC.